The 5 T cell receptor beta chains listed next were all sequenced from one sample in a study of blood T cell repertoires in COVID-19. The data were produced by immunoSEQ multiplex PCR, yet TCRdb's version contains in-frame clones alone and is incomplete. In the table there are approximately 250,000 clones, about 80% of which are singletons. Sequenced input: PBMCs or T cells enriched from blood (not recorded which). These receptor sequences come from a middle-aged man who had recovered from COVID-19.

The genes are TRBV5-3 and TRBJ1-4, with D maybe TRBD1 (6 bases). TRBV5-3 is an ORF, with its function uncertain. The CDR3 runs to 13 residues. Between the trimmed V and J ends, which lost 10 bases and 3 bases, there was a span of 13 bases. The CDR3: CAGITGPNEKLFF. The CDR3 nucleotides read TGTGCCGGAATCACAGGGCCTAATGAAAAACTGTTTTTT.

The rearrangement links TRBV9 to TRBJ2-1, with D possibly being TRBD2 (6 bases). The V gene's germline CDR1 is SGDLS and CDR2 YYNGEE. CDR3 length equals 16 residues. The V and J ends lost 2 bases and 0 bases respectively, with 12 bases between them. The CDR3 DNA reads TGTGCCAGCAGCGTCCTCCCCGGGAGCTCCTACAATGAGCAGTTCTTC. It is translated as CASSVLPGSSYNEQFF.

This clone was counted a single time. The CDR3 protein is CASSPPTSRETQYF. The CDR3 DNA follows: TGTGCCAGCAGCCCCCCGACTAGCCGAGAGACCCAGTACTTC. The chain joins TRBV7-2 to TRBJ2-5, with TRBD2 identical over 7 bases. The junction had 7 bases not matched to a gene; V was cut back by 5 bases and J by 4 bases. The germline V gene encodes CDR1 SGHTA and CDR2 FQGNSA. CDR3 length: 14 amino acids.

The gene calls are TRBV3-1 (or the pseudogene TRBV3-2) and TRBJ2-4, with TRBD1 identical over 7 bases. The CDR3 spans 15 residues. Germline V CDR1 and CDR2: LGHDT, YNNKEL (reference sequence). J lost 5 bases, V lost 3 bases, and 7 bases had no gene match. This CDR3 is CASSQIWDSQNIQYF. CDR3 sequence (DNA): TGTGCCAGCAGCCAGATTTGGGACAGCCAAAACATTCAGTACTTC.

The genes are TRBV7-8 and TRBJ1-1, with TRBD1 identical over 11 bases. The germline V gene has CDR1 SGHVS and CDR2 FQNEAQ. The CDR3 has 15 residues. The junction had 8 bases not matched to a gene; V was cut back by 4 bases and J by 7 bases. In nucleotides, the CDR3 is TGTGCCAGCAGCTCGGACAGGGGGCTCGGGGTTGAAGCTTTCTTT. This translates into CASSSDRGLGVEAFF.